These T cell receptor beta chains were read from a single sample in a study of cytomegalovirus exposure and HLA in healthy donors. Assay used: immunoSEQ multiplex PCR; TCRdb lists only in-frame clones, some missing. The sample records 150,000 to 160,000 clones, 74% being singletons. The sequenced material came from PBMCs. These TCRs come from a man aged 25-40 years in good health and CMV-seronegative. Both conserved end residues are part of each CDR3. Fields, in order: J gene, CDR3 length, clone size, D gene, V gene, CDR3 DNA, CDR3 protein. D genes are given only for firm matches. Size values are once, few and many counts, or a class for expanded clones, and some rows have none.

TRBJ1-5,14,few,-,TRBV19,TGTGCCAGTAGTATCCCGGGACAAGATCAGCCCCAGCATTTT,CASSIPGQDQPQHF
TRBJ1-3,16,-,-,TRBV29-1,TGCAGCGTTGATATACAGGACCGTCCTGGGGGAAACACCATATATTTT,CSVDIQDRPGGNTIYF
TRBJ1-1,13,-,TRBD1,TRBV28,TGTGCCTCGGGACAGGGAATGAACACTGAAGCTTTCTTT,CASGQGMNTEAFF
TRBJ2-5,15,-,TRBD1,TRBV7-8,TGTGCCAGCAGCTTAATGACAGGGCTGCAAGAGACCCAGTACTTC,CASSLMTGLQETQYF
TRBJ2-1,15,-,TRBD2,TRBV7-2,TGTGCCAGCAGTCCAGCGGGAAGCTCCTACAATGAGCAGTTCTTC,CASSPAGSSYNEQFF
TRBJ1-2,12,-,-,TRBV28,TGTGCCAGCAGACGGGGTAACTATGGCTACACCTTC,CASRRGNYGYTF
TRBJ2-7,14,-,-,TRBV7-2,TGTGCCAGCAGTCCCGAGGCAGTCACCTACGAGCAGTACTTC,CASSPEAVTYEQYF
TRBJ1-1,13,-,TRBD1,TRBV11-1,TGTGCCAGCAGCCTACAGGGGGCGCAGGTGGCTTTCTTT,CASSLQGAQVAFF
TRBJ2-7,15,-,TRBD1,TRBV28,TGTGCCAGCAGTTCCGATGGACAGGGGGCAAACGAGCAGTACTTC,CASSSDGQGANEQYF
TRBJ2-7,12,few,TRBD1,TRBV29-1,TGCAGCGTCCTTGGACAGGGCTACGAGCAGTACTTC,CSVLGQGYEQYF
TRBJ1-2,15,-,TRBD1,TRBV7-3,TGTGCCAGCAGCTTAAGCGGACAGGGGAACTATGGCTACACCTTC,CASSLSGQGNYGYTF
TRBJ2-3,16,few,-,TRBV7-6,TGTGCCAGCAGCCCCGGAGGCGGGGAGGATACAGATACGCAGTATTTT,CASSPGGGEDTDTQYF
TRBJ2-6,16,once,-,TRBV19,TGTGCCAGTAGTATTTTGAGCGTATCTGGGGCCAACGTCCTGACTTTC,CASSILSVSGANVLTF
TRBJ2-7,15,-,-,TRBV12-2,TGTGCAAGTCGCCCAGAACAGGGTTCGGGATACGAGCAGTACTTC,CASRPEQGSGYEQYF
TRBJ1-5,13,-,-,TRBV19,TGTGCCAGTGCGGACAGATTCAATCAGCCCCAGCATTTT,CASADRFNQPQHF
TRBJ2-1,16,-,TRBD1,TRBV7-9,TGTGCCAGCAGCTTCGCCGGGACAGGGATCTACAATGAGCAGTTCTTC,CASSFAGTGIYNEQFF
TRBJ2-5,16,-,TRBD2,TRBV13,TGTGCCAGCAGCTTATACCGCGGGGGGGCCCGAGAGACCCAGTACTTC,CASSLYRGGARETQYF
TRBJ1-1,14,once,-,TRBV6-1,TGTGCCACATGGGAGGGGGTAATGAGGGCTGAAGCTTTCTTT,CATWEGVMRAEAFF
TRBJ1-5,16,once,TRBD1,TRBV4-2,TGTGCCAGCAGCCAAGACCTTGCAGGGGGCGGTCAGCCCCAGCATTTT,CASSQDLAGGGQPQHF
TRBJ1-6,12,once,-,TRBV7-2,TGTGCCAGCAGCTTTACAACGTCACCCCTCAACTTT,CASSFTTSPLNF
TRBJ1-1,15,-,TRBD1,TRBV7-8,TGTGCCAGCAGCCCCAGGGACAGGGAGGACCTTGAAGCTTTCTTT,CASSPRDREDLEAFF
TRBJ2-3,15,once,TRBD2,TRBV6-1,TGTGCCAGCTCCCGGGGGGGTATTGTGTCAGATACGCAGTATTTT,CASSRGGIVSDTQYF
TRBJ1-2,18,-,-,TRBV6-4,TGTGCCAGCAGTGACTCGAGGGCTGGACAGTATAAACTATGGGGCTACACCTTC,CASSDSRAGQYKLWGYTF
TRBJ2-5,13,-,-,TRBV29-1,TGCAGCGCTGGTTGGACAGTACAAGAGACCCAGTACTTC,CSAGWTVQETQYF
TRBJ2-6,17,-,-,TRBV2,TGTGCCAGCAGGCGGGACTTGGGAAGCTCTGGGGCCAACGTCCTGACTTTC,CASRRDLGSSGANVLTF
TRBJ2-2,16,-,-,TRBV9,TGTGCCAGCAGCGTAGAGGTAGCAGTGAACACCGGGGAGCTGTTTTTT,CASSVEVAVNTGELFF
TRBJ1-5,12,-,-,TRBV6-1,TGTGCCAGCAGTCCGGGCAATCAGCCCCAGCATTTT,CASSPGNQPQHF
TRBJ1-1,14,-,-,TRBV21-1,TGTGCCAGCAGCAAAGGGGGGGGGTGGACTGAAGCTTTCTTT,CASSKGGGWTEAFF
TRBJ2-1,14,-,-,TRBV9,TGTGCCAGCAGCGGACGGGACACCAACAATGAGCAGTTCTTC,CASSGRDTNNEQFF
TRBJ2-2,15,-,TRBD2,TRBV9,TGTGCCAGCAGCGTAGGCGGGGGGAACACCGGGGAGCTGTTTTTT,CASSVGGGNTGELFF
TRBJ2-1,14,few,TRBD1,TRBV5-4,TGTGCCTGGAGCCGGGACAGGGGCGTCAATGAGCAGTTCTTC,CAWSRDRGVNEQFF
TRBJ1-5,15,-,-,TRBV6-5,TGTGCCAGCATGGAGGGGGGGGAGCGCAATCAGCCCCAGCATTTT,CASMEGGERNQPQHF
TRBJ1-6,15,-,TRBD1,TRBV4-2,TGTGCCAGCAGCCAAGGACAGGGGGATAATTCACCCCTCCACTTT,CASSQGQGDNSPLHF
TRBJ2-4,16,-,TRBD1,TRBV5-1,TGCGCCAGCAGCTTGGCTAGGACAGGTTCCCAAAACATTCAGTACTTC,CASSLARTGSQNIQYF
TRBJ1-1,15,few,-,TRBV13,TGTGCCAGCAGCCCAGTGGGGGGGCGGATCCCTGAAGCTTTCTTT,CASSPVGGRIPEAFF
TRBJ2-1,15,-,TRBD1,TRBV2,TGTGCCAGCAGTTACCCGGGACAGACTCAAAATGAGCAGTTCTTC,CASSYPGQTQNEQFF
TRBJ1-2,15,-,-,TRBV4-2,TGTGCCAGCAGCCAAGTAGGGCAGGGAACCTATGGCTACACCTTC,CASSQVGQGTYGYTF
TRBJ1-1,14,-,TRBD1,TRBV6-5,TGTGCCAGCAGTCCGACAGGGTTGAACACTGAAGCTTTCTTT,CASSPTGLNTEAFF
TRBJ1-2,14,-,-,TRBV5-4,TGTGCCAGCAGCTTGGAGCGGCAGGACTATGGCTACACCTTC,CASSLERQDYGYTF
TRBJ1-1,15,-,-,TRBV4-3,TGCGCCAGCAGCCGGATCCGGGACATGAACACTGAAGCTTTCTTT,CASSRIRDMNTEAFF
TRBJ2-5,13,-,-,TRBV15,TGTGCCACCAGCAGAGTTCAATCGGGGGCCCAGTACTTC,CATSRVQSGAQYF
TRBJ1-2,14,-,-,TRBV11-2,TGTGCCAGCAGCGCCATCAGGGGATCGGGGGGCTACACCTTC,CASSAIRGSGGYTF
TRBJ2-1,13,-,-,TRBV15,TGTGCCACCAGCAGAGACACCGGGACAAAGCAGTTCTTC,CATSRDTGTKQFF
TRBJ2-5,16,-,TRBD2,TRBV6-4,TGTGCCAGCAGTTCATTAGCGGGGGGGCCGGGGGAGACCCAGTACTTC,CASSSLAGGPGETQYF
TRBJ1-2,14,-,-,TRBV5-1,TGCGCCAGCAGCTTGGGTCAGGGGTACTATGGCTACACCTTC,CASSLGQGYYGYTF
TRBJ2-7,13,few,-,TRBV4-2,TGTGCCAGCAGCCCATTGAGCTCCTACGAGCAGTACTTC,CASSPLSSYEQYF
TRBJ2-1,16,few,TRBD1,TRBV7-9,TGTGCCAGCAGCCCCTGGGACAGGCCCAGCTCCCGTGAGCAGTTCTTC,CASSPWDRPSSREQFF
TRBJ1-4,14,-,-,TRBV5-4,TGTGCCAGCAGCTTGACAGGGCTTCAGGAAAAACTGTTTTTT,CASSLTGLQEKLFF
TRBJ1-2,16,-,TRBD1,TRBV29-1,TGCAGCGTTGTTGGAGGGACAGAACCCTCTAACTATGGCTACACCTTC,CSVVGGTEPSNYGYTF
TRBJ1-3,15,-,-,TRBV9,TGTGCCAGCAGCACCGAGCAGGGGCTTGGAAACACCATATATTTT,CASSTEQGLGNTIYF
TRBJ1-1,16,-,TRBD1,TRBV7-8,TGTGCCAGCAGCTCTCCGACAGGGAGGTCGACCACTGAAGCTTTCTTT,CASSSPTGRSTTEAFF
TRBJ2-3,14,few,-,TRBV6-5,TGTGCCAGCAGTCGCAGTGGTGACACAGATACGCAGTATTTT,CASSRSGDTDTQYF
TRBJ1-3,16,-,-,TRBV5-4,TGTGCCAGCAGCTTGGCGTCAGGCAACTCTGGAAACACCATATATTTT,CASSLASGNSGNTIYF
TRBJ2-1,16,-,-,TRBV6-1,TGTGCCAGCAGTGTGGGGCGGGTCGAGGGAGGCAATGAGCAGTTCTTC,CASSVGRVEGGNEQFF
TRBJ2-5,17,-,TRBD2,TRBV2,TGTGCCAGCAGTGAGGCTCGAGCGGGGGGCAGTCAAGAGACCCAGTACTTC,CASSEARAGGSQETQYF
TRBJ1-2,15,few,-,TRBV19,TGTGCCAGTAGTCCCAGGACTGGCGGAAACTATGGCTACACCTTC,CASSPRTGGNYGYTF
TRBJ1-6,15,-,TRBD1,TRBV30,TGTGCCTGGAGTGTTGGAGACAGGGGAAAATCACCCCTCCACTTT,CAWSVGDRGKSPLHF